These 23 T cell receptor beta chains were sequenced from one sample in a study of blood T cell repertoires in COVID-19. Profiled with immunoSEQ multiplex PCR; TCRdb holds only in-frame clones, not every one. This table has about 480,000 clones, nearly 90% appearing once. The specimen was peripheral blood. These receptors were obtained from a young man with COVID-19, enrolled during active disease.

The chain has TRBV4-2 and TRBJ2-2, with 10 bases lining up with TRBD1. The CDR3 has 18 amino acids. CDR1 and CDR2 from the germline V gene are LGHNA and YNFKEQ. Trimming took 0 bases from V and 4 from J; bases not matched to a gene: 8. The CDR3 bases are TGTGCCAGCAGCCAAGATCCGACCGGGACAGGGGCCACCGGGGAGCTGTTTTTT. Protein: CASSQDPTGTGATGELFF.

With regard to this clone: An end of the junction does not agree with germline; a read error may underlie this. The CDR3 DNA reads as TGTGCCAGCAGTTTCAGCCCCGCCGAGGGGGACTTC. Residues: CASSFSPAEGDF. V gene TRBV6-8 combines with J gene TRBJ2-7; possibly TRBD1 for D (6 bases). The CDR3 is 12 amino acids. CDR1 is MNHGY, CDR2 SAAAGT, per germline.

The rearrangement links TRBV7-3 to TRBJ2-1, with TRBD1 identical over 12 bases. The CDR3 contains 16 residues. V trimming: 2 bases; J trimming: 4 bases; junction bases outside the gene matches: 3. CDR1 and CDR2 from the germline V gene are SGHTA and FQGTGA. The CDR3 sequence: CASSLGTGGKYNEQFF. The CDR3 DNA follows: TGTGCCAGCAGCTTAGGGACAGGGGGCAAATACAATGAGCAGTTCTTC.

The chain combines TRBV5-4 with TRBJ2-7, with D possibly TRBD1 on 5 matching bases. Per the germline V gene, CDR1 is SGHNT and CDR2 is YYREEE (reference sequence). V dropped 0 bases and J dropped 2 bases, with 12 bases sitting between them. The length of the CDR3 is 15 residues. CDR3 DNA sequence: TGTGCCAGCAGCTTGGCCGGTACAGGACCCTACGAGCAGTACTTC. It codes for CASSLAGTGPYEQYF.

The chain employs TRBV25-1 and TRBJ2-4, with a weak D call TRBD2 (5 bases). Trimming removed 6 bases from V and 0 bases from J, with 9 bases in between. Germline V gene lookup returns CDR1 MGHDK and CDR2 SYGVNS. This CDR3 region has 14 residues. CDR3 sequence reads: CASSPGVAKNIQYF. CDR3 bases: TGTGCCAGCAGCCCCGGGGTAGCCAAAAACATTCAGTACTTC.

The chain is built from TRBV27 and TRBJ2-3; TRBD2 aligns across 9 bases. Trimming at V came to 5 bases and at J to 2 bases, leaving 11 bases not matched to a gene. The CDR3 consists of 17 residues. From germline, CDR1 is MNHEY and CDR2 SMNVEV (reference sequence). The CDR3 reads CASSGRGLAGVTDTQYF. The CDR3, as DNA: TGTGCCAGCAGTGGTAGGGGGTTAGCGGGGGTCACAGATACGCAGTATTTT.

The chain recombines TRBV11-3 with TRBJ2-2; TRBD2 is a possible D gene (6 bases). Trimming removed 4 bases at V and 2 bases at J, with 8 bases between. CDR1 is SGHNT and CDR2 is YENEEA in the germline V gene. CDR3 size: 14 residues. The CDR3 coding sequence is TGTGCCAGCAGCTGGGGGGTTAACACCGGGGAGCTGTTTTTT. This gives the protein CASSWGVNTGELFF.

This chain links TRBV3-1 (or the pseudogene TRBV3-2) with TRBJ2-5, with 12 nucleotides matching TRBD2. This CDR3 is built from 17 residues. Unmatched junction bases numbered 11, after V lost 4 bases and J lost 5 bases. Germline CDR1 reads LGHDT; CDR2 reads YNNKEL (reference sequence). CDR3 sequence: CASSPQASGGAWETQYF. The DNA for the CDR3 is TGTGCCAGCAGCCCACAGGCTAGCGGGGGGGCCTGGGAGACCCAGTACTTC.

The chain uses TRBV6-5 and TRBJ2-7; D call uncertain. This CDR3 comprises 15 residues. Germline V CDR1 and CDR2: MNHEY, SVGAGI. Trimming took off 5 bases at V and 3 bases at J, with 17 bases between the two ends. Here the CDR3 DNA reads TGTGCCAGCAGTACCAACACGTTCTCCCACTACGAGCAGTACTTC. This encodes CASSTNTFSHYEQYF.

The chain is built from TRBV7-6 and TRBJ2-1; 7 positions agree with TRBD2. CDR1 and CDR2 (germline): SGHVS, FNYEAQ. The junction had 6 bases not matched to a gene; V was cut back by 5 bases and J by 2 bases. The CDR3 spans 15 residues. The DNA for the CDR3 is TGTGCCAGCAGCGAACTAGCGAGCACCTACAATGAGCAGTTCTTC. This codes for CASSELASTYNEQFF.

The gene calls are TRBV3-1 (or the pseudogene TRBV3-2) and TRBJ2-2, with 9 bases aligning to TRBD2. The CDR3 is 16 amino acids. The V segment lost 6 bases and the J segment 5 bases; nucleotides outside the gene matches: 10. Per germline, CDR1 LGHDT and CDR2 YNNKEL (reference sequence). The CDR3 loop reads CASSPGAGGPTGELFF. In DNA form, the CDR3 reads TGTGCCAGCAGTCCCGGGGCGGGAGGGCCGACCGGGGAGCTGTTTTTT.

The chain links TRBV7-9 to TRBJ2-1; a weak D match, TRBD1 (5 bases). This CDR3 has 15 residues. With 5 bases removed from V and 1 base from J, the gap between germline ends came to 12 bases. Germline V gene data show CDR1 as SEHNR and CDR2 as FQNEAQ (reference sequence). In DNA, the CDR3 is TGTGCCAGCAGCCCTGCAGGGAAATCCTACAATGAGCAGTTCTTC. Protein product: CASSPAGKSYNEQFF.

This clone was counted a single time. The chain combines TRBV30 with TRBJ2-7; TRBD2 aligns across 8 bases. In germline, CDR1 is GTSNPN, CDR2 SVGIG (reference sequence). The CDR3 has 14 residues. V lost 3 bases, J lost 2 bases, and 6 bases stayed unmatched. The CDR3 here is CAWRAASGPYEQYF. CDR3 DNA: TGTGCCTGGAGGGCGGCTAGCGGGCCCTACGAGCAGTACTTC.

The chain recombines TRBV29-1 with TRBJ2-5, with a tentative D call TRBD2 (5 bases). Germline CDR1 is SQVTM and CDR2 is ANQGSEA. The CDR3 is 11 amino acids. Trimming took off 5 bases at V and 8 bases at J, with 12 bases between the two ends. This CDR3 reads CSVHGPGTQYF. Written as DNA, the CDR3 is TGCAGCGTTCATGGGCCGGGAACCCAGTACTTC.

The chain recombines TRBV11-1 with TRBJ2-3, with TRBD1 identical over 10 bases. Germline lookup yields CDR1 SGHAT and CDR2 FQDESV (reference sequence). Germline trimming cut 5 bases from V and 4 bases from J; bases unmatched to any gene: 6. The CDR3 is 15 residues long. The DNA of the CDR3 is TGTGCCAGCAGCCAGACAGGGGGCGATTCAGATACGCAGTATTTT. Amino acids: CASSQTGGDSDTQYF.

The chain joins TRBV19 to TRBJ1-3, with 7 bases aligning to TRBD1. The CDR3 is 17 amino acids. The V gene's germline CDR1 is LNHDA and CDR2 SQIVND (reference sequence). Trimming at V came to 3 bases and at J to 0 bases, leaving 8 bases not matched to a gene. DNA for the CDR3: TGTGCCAGTAGTATTTACAGGGGTTGGACCTCTGGAAACACCATATATTTT. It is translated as CASSIYRGWTSGNTIYF.

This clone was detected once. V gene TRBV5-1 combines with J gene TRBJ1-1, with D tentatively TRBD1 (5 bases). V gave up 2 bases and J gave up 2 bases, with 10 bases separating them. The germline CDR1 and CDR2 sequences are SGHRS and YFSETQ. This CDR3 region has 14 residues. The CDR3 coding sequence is TGCGCCAGCAGCTTCTCAGGGCCAAACACTGAAGCTTTCTTT. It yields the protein CASSFSGPNTEAFF.

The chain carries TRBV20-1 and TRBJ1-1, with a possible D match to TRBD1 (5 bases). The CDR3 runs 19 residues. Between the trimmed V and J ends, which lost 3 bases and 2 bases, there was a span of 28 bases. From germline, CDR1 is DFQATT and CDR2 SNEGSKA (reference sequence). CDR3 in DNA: TGCAGTGCTAGTATCTTGGGTGGGCTGGGGGGACGGACCAACACTGAAGCTTTCTTT. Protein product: CSASILGGLGGRTNTEAFF.

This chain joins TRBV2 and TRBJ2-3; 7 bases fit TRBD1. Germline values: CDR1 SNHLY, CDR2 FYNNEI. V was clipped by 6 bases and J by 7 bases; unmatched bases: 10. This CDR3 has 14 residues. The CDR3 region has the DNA TGTGCCAGCAGCCGGGACAGTGCAGTTCATACGCAGTATTTT. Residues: CASSRDSAVHTQYF.

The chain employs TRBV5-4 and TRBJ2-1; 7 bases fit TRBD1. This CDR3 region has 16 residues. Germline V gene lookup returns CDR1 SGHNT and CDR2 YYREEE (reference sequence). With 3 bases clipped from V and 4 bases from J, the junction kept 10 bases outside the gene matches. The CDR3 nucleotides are TGTGCCAGCAGCTACTCCCTCGGACAGGAGTACAATGAGCAGTTCTTC. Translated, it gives CASSYSLGQEYNEQFF.

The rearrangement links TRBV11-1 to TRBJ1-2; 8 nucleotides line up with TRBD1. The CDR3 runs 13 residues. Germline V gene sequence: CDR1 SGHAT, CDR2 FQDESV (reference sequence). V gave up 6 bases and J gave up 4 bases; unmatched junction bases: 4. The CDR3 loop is CASRSTGGYGYTF. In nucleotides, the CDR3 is TGTGCCAGCAGATCCACAGGGGGCTATGGCTACACCTTC.

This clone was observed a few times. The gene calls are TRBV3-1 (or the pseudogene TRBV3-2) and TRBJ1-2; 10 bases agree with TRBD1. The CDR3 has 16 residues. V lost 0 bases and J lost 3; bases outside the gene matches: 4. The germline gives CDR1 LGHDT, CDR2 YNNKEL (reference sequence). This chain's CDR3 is CASSQDNGQGDYGYTF. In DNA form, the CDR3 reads TGTGCCAGCAGCCAAGATAACGGACAGGGGGACTATGGCTACACCTTC.

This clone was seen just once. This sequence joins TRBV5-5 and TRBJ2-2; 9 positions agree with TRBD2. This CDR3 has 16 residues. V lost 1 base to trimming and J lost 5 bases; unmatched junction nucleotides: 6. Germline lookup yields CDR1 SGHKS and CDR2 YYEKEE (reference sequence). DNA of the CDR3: TGTGCCAGCAGCTTGCCTGGGACTAGCAAGACCGGGGAGCTGTTTTTT. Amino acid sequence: CASSLPGTSKTGELFF.